This entry describes one TCR beta chain. The antigen remains undetermined. In Susac syndrome patients, recently defined diagnostic criteria for definite or probable disease were met. Negative magnetic isolation gave CD8+ and CD4+ cells; FACS enriched CD8+ TEMRA. The V end lost 7 bases, the J end lost 3 bases, and 12 bases lay between the germline ends. The CDR3 is 13 residues long. The germline gives CDR1 DFQATT, CDR2 SNEGSKA (reference sequence). This sample stems from a study of CD8 T cells in Susac syndrome. It was with random hexamers that about 0.45 to 1 ug RNA was reverse transcribed. TCRdb called the immunoSEQ multiplex PCR reads again in MiXCR, with one record for every CDR3 protein. The sample gives around 80,000 distinct CDR3 sequences, about 93% of which show up once; roughly 0.45% is in the top ten. Overall study results and limits: The study conceded that relatively few individuals underwent its TCR sequencing and HLA analysis.

The TCR sequence derives from a human donor with Susac syndrome. The chain employs TRBV20-1 and TRBJ1-4, with D unclear. Sequencing was carried out using CD8+ T cells from PBMCs. DNA of the CDR3: TGCAGTGTTAGGCGTCTAGCTAATGAAAAACTGTTTTTT. It translates to CSVRRLANEKLFF.